These 8 T cell receptor beta chains originate from one sample sequenced in a study of blood T cells in healthy people across ages. Primed by a sample-barcoded 5' primer and a J-beta primer mix, a second PCR proceeded for about 7 to 11 cycles. A single record per CDR3 protein comes from TCRdb applying MiXCR to the 5' RACE reads. The table has about 1.5 million distinct CDR3 sequences, 35% to 45% seen once. Sequenced sample: blood. Source of these receptors: a woman younger than 30 in good health.

This clonotype was detected a few times. The rearrangement links TRBV20-1 to TRBJ2-5; 9 bases fit TRBD2. Near its end, the DNA agrees better with TRBJ2-7, so the J call may be wrong. Germline CDR1 is DFQATT and CDR2 is SNEGSKA (reference sequence). CDR3 length: 16 residues. CDR3 region: CSARDRSLAGRDEQYF. CDR3 in DNA: TGCAGTGCTAGAGATCGGAGCCTAGCGGGAAGGGACGAGCAGTACTTC.

This clonotype was found a few times. This chain links TRBV6-5 with TRBJ1-4; the D gene is possibly TRBD1 (5 bases). From germline, CDR1 is MNHEY and CDR2 SVGAGI. The CDR3 is 14 residues long. The V and J ends lost 6 bases and 5 bases respectively, with 13 bases between them. In nucleotides, the CDR3 is TGTGCCAGCAGCCGGACACGGACCAATGAAAAACTGTTTTTT. Its translation is CASSRTRTNEKLFF.

In its sample, this clonotype was seen a few times. The chain employs TRBV11-2 and TRBJ2-5; D tentatively reads TRBD1 or TRBD2 (5 bases each). This CDR3 has 15 residues. The germline gives CDR1 SGHAT, CDR2 FQNNGV. V shed 4 bases and J shed 5 bases, with 17 bases lying between them. The DNA for the CDR3 is TGTGCCAGCAGCTCCATCCGGGACGGATTGGAGACCCAGTACTTC. Its protein product is CASSSIRDGLETQYF. The full variable domain, with the rest looked up from reference TRBV11-2 and TRBJ2-5, is EAGVAQSPRYKIIEKRQSVAFWCNPISGHATLYWYQQILGQGPKLLIQFQNNGVVDDSQLPKDRFSAERLKGVDSTLKIQPAKLEDSAVYLCASSSIRDGLETQYFGPGTRLLVL.

This chain uses TRBV4-2 with TRBJ2-1; no clear D gene. The CDR3 is 13 amino acids. The germline V gene encodes CDR1 LGHNA and CDR2 YNFKEQ. The V end lost 2 bases, the J end lost 7 bases, and 9 bases lay between the germline ends. In DNA form, the CDR3 reads TGTGCCAGCAGCCAACCCCCTAGGAATGAGCAGTTCTTC. Translated, it gives CASSQPPRNEQFF.

The chain employs TRBV27 and TRBJ2-1; 7 nucleotides match TRBD1. V was pared by 8 bases and J by 6 bases, with 7 bases of the junction left unmatched. The CDR3 length is 13 residues. The germline V gene has CDR1 MNHEY and CDR2 SMNVEV (reference sequence). The CDR3 DNA follows: TGTGCCAGCGGATCACAGGGGATCAATGAGCAGTTCTTC. Residues: CASGSQGINEQFF.

Only a few counts were recorded for this clonotype. The chain carries TRBV2 and TRBJ1-6; D possibly corresponds to TRBD1 (5 bases). Germline V gene data show CDR1 as SNHLY and CDR2 as FYNNEI. The CDR3 covers 16 residues. Trimming shortened V by 1 base and J by 1 base, and 8 bases separated the two germline ends. As DNA, the CDR3 is TGTGCCAGCAGTGAAGGGGACCCGTCCTATAATTCACCCCTCCACTTT. Its translation: CASSEGDPSYNSPLHF.

The rearrangement joins TRBV5-1 to TRBJ2-3, with TRBD1 as a possible D gene (6 bases). The CDR3 has 16 amino acids. CDR1 is SGHRS, CDR2 YFSETQ, per germline. Trimming took 3 bases from V and 2 from J, leaving 16 bases between them. The CDR3 coding sequence is TGCGCCAGCAGCTCGCCCAGACAGGACATCACAGATACGCAGTATTTT. Its translation is CASSSPRQDITDTQYF.

V gene TRBV5-1 combines with J gene TRBJ2-7, with D unresolved. This CDR3 has 13 amino acids. The germline gives CDR1 SGHRS, CDR2 YFSETQ. Trimming removed 2 bases at V and 7 bases at J, with 13 bases between. The CDR3 DNA is TGCGCCAGCAGCTTTCCCCCCGTATGGGAGCAGTACTTC. Protein product: CASSFPPVWEQYF.